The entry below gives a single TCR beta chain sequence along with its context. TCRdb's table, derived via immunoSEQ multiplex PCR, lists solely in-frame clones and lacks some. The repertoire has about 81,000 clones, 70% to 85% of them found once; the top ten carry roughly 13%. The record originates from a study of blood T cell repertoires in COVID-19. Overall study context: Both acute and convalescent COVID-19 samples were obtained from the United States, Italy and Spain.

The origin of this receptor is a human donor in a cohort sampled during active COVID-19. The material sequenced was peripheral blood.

The CDR3, as DNA: TGTGCCAGCAGCTGGGGACTAGCGGGGGCCCGCAATGAGCAGTTCTTC. It specifies CASSWGLAGARNEQFF. This chain connects TRBV5-5 to TRBJ2-1; TRBD2 matches 14 bases. Trimming at V came to 3 bases and at J to 6 bases, leaving 5 bases not matched to a gene. The CDR3 has 16 residues. The V gene's germline CDR1 is SGHKS and CDR2 YYEKEE (reference sequence). Based on the CDR3 plus reference TRBV5-5 and TRBJ2-1, the full variable domain is DAGVTQSPTHLIKTRGQQVTLRCSPISGHKSVSWYQQVLGQGPQFIFQYYEKEERGRGNFPDRFSARQFPNYSSELNVNALLLGDSALYLCASSWGLAGARNEQFFGPGTRLTVL.